These 31 T cell receptor beta chains originate from one sample sequenced in a study of T-cell reconstitution after alpha-beta-depleted transplantation in children. A library of TCRbeta sequences, prepared with unique molecular identifiers, was generated. One entry per CDR3 protein results from TCRdb running MiXCR on the PCR reads. Of approximately 240,000 distinct CDR3 sequences in the sample, 11% are singletons; the top ten hold roughly 30%. Sequenced material: PBMCs, taken before TCRalphabeta/CD19-depleted stem cell transplant. Source of these receptors: a child younger than two with acute myeloid leukemia, due to receive a stem cell transplant.

The sample holds many counts of this clonotype. J is TRBJ2-3 and V is TRBV29-1; D is unresolved. Germline lookup yields CDR1 SQVTM and CDR2 ANQGSEA. The CDR3 is 12 residues long. The V end lost 3 bases, the J end lost 4 bases, and 8 bases lay between the germline ends. In DNA, the CDR3 is TGCAGCGTTGATTCAACCGCAGATACGCAGTATTTT. It specifies CSVDSTADTQYF.

This clonotype appeared once. A much more abundant neighbour one base away suggests this may be a read error. The chain carries TRBV20-1 and TRBJ2-7; 8 bases match TRBD1. The CDR3 length is 12 residues. Germline-derived CDR1 and CDR2 are DFQATT and SNEGSKA (reference sequence). CDR3 coding DNA: TGCAGTGCTAGAGCAGGGGGCTACGAGCAGTGCTTC. It is translated as CSARAGGYEQCF.

This clonotype was observed at least ten times. This chain uses TRBV5-1 with TRBJ2-1; TRBD2 matches at 12 bases. CDR1 and CDR2 from the germline V gene are SGHRS and YFSETQ. V trimming: 1 base; J trimming: 7 bases; junction bases outside the gene matches: 9. The CDR3 sequence is 17 residues long. The CDR3 protein is CASSLIPGLAGKNEQFF. In nucleotides, the CDR3 is TGCGCCAGCAGCTTGATCCCCGGACTAGCGGGAAAAAATGAGCAGTTCTTC.

The chain joins TRBV11-1 to TRBJ2-7, with TRBD2 matching over 8 bases. Trimming removed 7 bases from V and 3 bases from J; junction bases left unmatched: 11. This CDR3 is 15 amino acids long. Per germline, CDR1 SGHAT and CDR2 FQDESV (reference sequence). This CDR3 reads CASTRSGGENYEQYF. The CDR3 DNA is TGTGCCAGCACCAGGTCGGGGGGGGAGAACTACGAGCAGTACTTC.

Ten or more counts support this clonotype. The DNA for the CDR3 is TGCGCCAGCAGCCCGTGGACTAGCGGTAGCTCCTACGAGCAGTACTTC. Its translation: CASSPWTSGSSYEQYF. This chain uses TRBV5-1 with TRBJ2-7; 10 bases align to TRBD2. Unmatched junction bases numbered 7, after V lost 4 bases and J lost 0 bases. The germline CDR1 and CDR2 sequences are SGHRS and YFSETQ. CDR3 length: 16 residues.

This clonotype has ten or more counts. V is TRBV12-3 or TRBV12-4 and J is TRBJ1-4; possible D gene TRBD1, 5 bases. This CDR3 is 17 amino acids long. V lost 5 bases to trimming and J lost 5 bases, with 21 bases between them. This chain's CDR3 is CASSPNNPGEANEKLFF. The CDR3 DNA reads as TGTGCCAGCAGTCCTAACAATCCGGGGGAGGCGAATGAAAAACTGTTTTTT.

Points on this clonotype: A read error is possible here, since a much larger clone lies one base away. V gene TRBV7-2 combines with J gene TRBJ2-7; D may match TRBD1 or TRBD2 (5 bases each). Germline CDR1 is SGHTA and CDR2 is FQGNSA. The CDR3 runs to 15 residues. The CDR3 sequence is CAGSLRGQEGYEQYF. The CDR3 nucleotides are TGTGCCGGCAGCTTAAGGGGCCAAGAGGGTTACGAGCAGTACTTC.

This clonotype was seen ten or more times. The gene calls are TRBV15 and TRBJ2-1; 8 bases are a match to TRBD1. Germline CDR1 and CDR2: LNHNV and YYDKDF (reference sequence). The V gene end was trimmed by 5 bases and the J gene end by 0 bases; junction bases not matched to a gene: 3. CDR3 length equals 15 residues. CDR3 sequence (DNA): TGTGCCACCAGCTCCGACAGGGGCTCCTACAATGAGCAGTTCTTC. As protein: CATSSDRGSYNEQFF.

This clonotype was detected many times. The chain has TRBV7-2 and TRBJ1-2; 9 bases are a match to TRBD1. The CDR3 totals 14 residues. V lost 4 bases to trimming and J lost 4 bases; unmatched junction nucleotides: 4. CDR1 is SGHTA, CDR2 FQGNSA, per germline. The CDR3 loop reads CASSSRDRVYGYTF. In DNA form, the CDR3 reads TGTGCCAGCAGCTCCCGGGACAGGGTCTATGGCTACACCTTC.

This clonotype was found many times. The V and J genes are TRBV4-2 and TRBJ2-7; 7 bases match TRBD2. The CDR3 covers 14 residues. Unmatched junction bases numbered 3, after V lost 1 base and J lost 3 bases. In germline, CDR1 is LGHNA, CDR2 YNFKEQ. This CDR3 reads CASSQVASGYEQYF. The CDR3 DNA sequence: TGTGCCAGCAGCCAAGTGGCTAGCGGCTACGAGCAGTACTTC.

A word on this clonotype: A single base separates this from a much larger clone, so it may be a read error. CDR3 sequence (DNA): TGTGCCAACAGCTCCCGGGGCCTTGGGGCAAACACCATATATTTT. Residues: CANSSRGLGANTIYF. The J gene is TRBJ1-3, the V gene TRBV7-2, with D perhaps matching TRBD1 (5 bases). CDR3 length equals 15 residues. Germline V gives CDR1 SGHTA, CDR2 FQGNSA.

The chain has TRBV6-5 and TRBJ2-1; no firm D call. Germline CDR1 is MNHEY and CDR2 is SVGAGI. The length of the CDR3 is 14 residues. V shed 7 bases and J shed 2 bases, with 12 bases lying between them. CDR3 amino acids: CASKPRTPYNEQFF. The CDR3 DNA reads as TGTGCCAGCAAGCCGAGAACACCCTACAATGAGCAGTTCTTC.

This clonotype appeared many times. V usage is TRBV18 and J usage is TRBJ2-1; the D gene is possibly TRBD2 (5 bases). V lost 2 bases and J lost 3, with 11 bases in between. Per germline, CDR1 KGHSH and CDR2 LQKENI. The CDR3 loop spans 15 amino acids. CDR3 coding DNA: TGTGCCAGCTCACCAAATCGGGATTTCTACAATGAGCAGTTCTTC. This sequence encodes CASSPNRDFYNEQFF.

The chain combines TRBV3-1 with TRBJ2-1; TRBD2 matches 14 bases. CDR3 size: 15 residues. The V gene end was trimmed by 11 bases and the J gene end by 9 bases; junction bases not matched to a gene: 12. Per germline, CDR1 LGHDT and CDR2 YNNKEL (reference sequence). CDR3 protein: CAFSLGLAGVGEQFF. CDR3 sequence (DNA): TGTGCCTTCTCCCTGGGACTAGCGGGAGTAGGTGAGCAGTTCTTC.

Ten or more counts support this clonotype. V and J are TRBV19 and TRBJ1-5; a weak D match, TRBD1 (6 bases). Germline lookup yields CDR1 LNHDA and CDR2 SQIVND (reference sequence). V was shortened by 7 bases and J by 2 bases, with 15 bases between the two germline ends. The CDR3 extends over 15 amino acids. The CDR3 region has the DNA TGTGCCAGTACCCCCGGGGGGCAGGGCAATCAGCCCCAGCATTTT. Translated, it gives CASTPGGQGNQPQHF. Together with reference TRBV19 and TRBJ1-5, the CDR3 gives the full variable domain: DGGITQSPKYLFRKEGQNVTLSCEQNLNHDAMYWYRQDPGQGLRLIYYSQIVNDFQKGDIAEGYSVSREKKESFPLTVTSAQKNPTAFYLCASTPGGQGNQPQHFGDGTRLSIL.

This clonotype was counted ten times or more. The V gene is TRBV5-5, the J gene TRBJ2-7, with D unresolved. Trimming stripped 0 bases from V and 1 base from J, with 2 bases between. Germline CDR1 and CDR2: SGHKS and YYEKEE (reference sequence). The CDR3 covers 12 residues. Written as DNA, the CDR3 is TGTGCCAGCAGCTTGGAGTCCTACGAGCAGTACTTC. Protein sequence: CASSLESYEQYF.

In this sample, this clonotype turned up many times. The chain uses TRBV12-3 or TRBV12-4 and TRBJ2-3; 11 bases line up with TRBD2. The V gene end was trimmed by 2 bases and the J gene end by 2 bases; junction bases not matched to a gene: 3. The length of the CDR3 is 16 residues. CDR3 amino acids: CASSLLGLAVTDTQYF. The CDR3 DNA sequence: TGTGCCAGCAGTTTATTGGGACTAGCGGTCACAGATACGCAGTATTTT.

In this sample, this clonotype turned up many times. This chain uses TRBV3-1 with TRBJ2-7; 7 nucleotides align to TRBD2. CDR3 length: 14 amino acids. Germline values: CDR1 LGHDT, CDR2 YNNKEL (reference sequence). With 0 bases clipped from V and 5 bases from J, the junction kept 4 bases outside the gene matches. The CDR3: CASSQEGLADEQYF. CDR3 DNA: TGTGCCAGCAGCCAAGAGGGGCTAGCGGACGAGCAGTACTTC.

This chain uses TRBV5-1 with TRBJ2-3, with unresolved D. Germline assignment: CDR1 SGHRS and CDR2 YFSETQ. V lost 4 bases, J lost 1 base, and 13 bases lay in between. The length of the CDR3 is 15 residues. The CDR3 sequence is CASSPGSTRTDTQYF. The CDR3, as DNA: TGCGCCAGCAGCCCCGGCTCTACTCGCACAGATACGCAGTATTTT.

This clonotype was counted at least ten times. The rearrangement links TRBV4-3 to TRBJ2-7, with D possibly being TRBD2 (6 bases). The germline V and J ends were trimmed by 1 base and 2 bases, with 15 bases remaining between them. The CDR3 has 16 residues. Germline V gives CDR1 LGHNA, CDR2 YSLEER. The CDR3 sequence is CASSQVLDRGTYEQYF. CDR3 bases: TGCGCCAGCAGCCAAGTTTTGGACCGGGGGACCTACGAGCAGTACTTC.

This clonotype was counted ten times or more. The V and J genes are TRBV5-1 and TRBJ2-3; tentatively, D is TRBD1 (5 bases). Germline V gives CDR1 SGHRS, CDR2 YFSETQ. V was clipped by 2 bases and J by 2 bases, with 21 bases between them. This CDR3 comprises 18 residues. The chain's CDR3 is CASSFFYGTGRTTDTQYF. CDR3 coding DNA: TGCGCCAGCAGCTTTTTCTATGGAACAGGACGAACCACAGATACGCAGTATTTT.

This clonotype was recorded many times. The rearrangement links TRBV20-1 to TRBJ1-1; 8 bases are a match to TRBD1. V shed 3 bases and J 4 bases; nucleotides not matched to a gene: 10. The CDR3 spans 15 residues. Looked up from germline, CDR1 is DFQATT and CDR2 is SNEGSKA (reference sequence). The CDR3 DNA sequence: TGCAGTGCTAGTCCAGCAACAGGGGGGAGCACTGAAGCTTTCTTT. Translating it yields CSASPATGGSTEAFF.

This clonotype was picked up many times. This sequence joins TRBV25-1 and TRBJ2-3, with TRBD2 matching over 11 bases. This CDR3 has 16 residues. V lost 3 bases to trimming and J lost 2 bases; unmatched junction nucleotides: 4. The germline V gene has CDR1 MGHDK and CDR2 SYGVNS. In nucleotides, the CDR3 is TGTGCCAGCAGTGACAGACTAGCGGGAAACACAGATACGCAGTATTTT. This codes for CASSDRLAGNTDTQYF.

The sample holds many counts of this clonotype. This chain connects TRBV7-9 to TRBJ2-3, with 7 bases that match TRBD1. Germline CDR1 and CDR2: SEHNR and FQNEAQ (reference sequence). V lost 7 bases, J lost 4 bases, and 8 bases stayed unmatched. This CDR3 has 14 residues. CDR3 bases: TGTGCCAGCATCCATGAACAGGGGTCAGATACGCAGTATTTT. Translated, it gives CASIHEQGSDTQYF.

This clonotype was counted ten times or more. The chain recombines TRBV11-3 with TRBJ2-1, with D tentatively TRBD2 (6 bases). Germline CDR1 and CDR2: SGHNT and YENEEA. The V and J ends lost 4 bases and 0 bases respectively, with 10 bases between them. CDR3 length: 15 residues. In nucleotides, the CDR3 is TGTGCCAGCAGCTCGACTAGGGACTCCTACAATGAGCAGTTCTTC. It translates to CASSSTRDSYNEQFF.

This clonotype has a count of ten or more. The chain combines TRBV12-3 or TRBV12-4 with TRBJ1-2; 7 nucleotides match TRBD1. Trimming removed 6 bases from V and 4 bases from J; junction bases left unmatched: 8. The CDR3 totals 14 residues. Here the CDR3 reads CASSWDSGGYGYTF. The CDR3 coding sequence is TGTGCCAGCAGCTGGGACTCAGGGGGCTATGGCTACACCTTC.

The table lists this clonotype with many counts. DNA for the CDR3: TGCAGTGCTAGCGGACAGGGGGCGAGGTACTACGAGCAGTACTTC. This encodes CSASGQGARYYEQYF. This rearrangement joins TRBV20-1 to TRBJ2-7, with 11 bases that match TRBD1. The germline CDR1 and CDR2 sequences are DFQATT and SNEGSKA (reference sequence). V was clipped by 3 bases and J by 3 bases; unmatched bases: 7. This CDR3 is built from 15 residues.

This clonotype was observed many times. The chain uses TRBV12-3 or TRBV12-4 and TRBJ1-2, with 10 bases that match TRBD1. J lost 3 bases, V lost 5 bases, and 9 bases had no gene match. The CDR3 has 16 amino acids. The CDR3 sequence is CASSPRGGQGHYGYTF. DNA of the CDR3: TGTGCCAGCAGTCCCCGGGGGGGACAGGGGCACTATGGCTACACCTTC.

This clonotype was recorded at least ten times. V usage is TRBV5-5 and J usage is TRBJ2-7; no reliable D call. This CDR3 has 12 residues. CDR1 and CDR2 from the germline V gene are SGHKS and YYEKEE (reference sequence). V lost 0 bases and J lost 5, with 6 bases in between. CDR3 nucleotide sequence: TGTGCCAGCAGCTTGGGAAGGGACGAGCAGTACTTC. The encoded protein is CASSLGRDEQYF. Drawing the rest from reference TRBV5-5 and TRBJ2-7, the complete variable domain is DAGVTQSPTHLIKTRGQQVTLRCSPISGHKSVSWYQQVLGQGPQFIFQYYEKEERGRGNFPDRFSARQFPNYSSELNVNALLLGDSALYLCASSLGRDEQYFGPGTRLTVT.

In its sample, this clonotype was seen many times. V usage is TRBV28 and J usage is TRBJ1-2, with D unresolved. V lost 4 bases, J lost 8 bases, and 11 bases lay in between. The CDR3 is 12 amino acids. Germline V lookup: CDR1 MDHEN, CDR2 SYDVKM. DNA for the CDR3: TGTGCCAGCAGTTCCCCGCGTGGAGGCTACACCTTC. This sequence encodes CASSSPRGGYTF.

This clonotype was observed at least ten times. V and J are TRBV6-5 and TRBJ2-7; 7 nucleotides align to TRBD1. With V trimmed by 2 bases and J by 1 base, 5 bases remained unmatched. Germline lookup yields CDR1 MNHEY and CDR2 SVGAGI. The CDR3 is 15 amino acids. In nucleotides, the CDR3 is TGTGCCAGCAGTTACACAGGGGCTACTTCCTACGAGCAGTACTTC. This gives the protein CASSYTGATSYEQYF.